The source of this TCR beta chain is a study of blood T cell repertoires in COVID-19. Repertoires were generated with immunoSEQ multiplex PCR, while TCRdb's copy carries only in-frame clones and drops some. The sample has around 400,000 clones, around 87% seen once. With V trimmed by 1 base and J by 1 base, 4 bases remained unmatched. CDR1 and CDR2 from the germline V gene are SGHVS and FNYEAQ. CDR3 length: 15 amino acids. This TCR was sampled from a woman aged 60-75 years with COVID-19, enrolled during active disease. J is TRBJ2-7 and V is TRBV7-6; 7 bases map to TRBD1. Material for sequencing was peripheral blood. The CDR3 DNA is TGTGCCAGCAGCTTAGAACAGGGGTGGTCCTACGAGCAGTACTTC. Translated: CASSLEQGWSYEQYF.